This T cell receptor (beta chain) was recorded in a study of spatial heterogeneity in lung cancer. Study results and caveats: In blood, ubiquitous expanded tumor TCRs appeared more at resection than follow-up.

Germline V gene sequence: CDR1 MDHEN, CDR2 SYDVKM. V shed 6 bases and J 2 bases; nucleotides not matched to a gene: 9. The CDR3 loop spans 17 amino acids. Time point given: sample taken at primary tumor resection. Researchers sequenced whole RNA taken from tumor, nontumor lung or frozen PBMC without sorting. By proportion, this clonotype is medium-sized. Its target is not known. In the library, each TCR cDNA molecule bore its own unique molecular identifier. One entry per CDR3 protein results from TCRdb running MiXCR on the 5' RACE reads. This table has around 2,900 distinct CDR3 sequences, roughly 29% appearing once.

This chain joins TRBV28 and TRBJ2-7; TRBD2 matches 14 bases. This receptor was identified in a male donor with early-stage non-small cell lung cancer. The source was PBMCs, collected at surgery. CDR3 nucleotide sequence: TGTGCCAGCAGCTATGGACTAGCGGGAGGACCTACCTACGAGCAGTACTTC. Amino acids: CASSYGLAGGPTYEQYF.